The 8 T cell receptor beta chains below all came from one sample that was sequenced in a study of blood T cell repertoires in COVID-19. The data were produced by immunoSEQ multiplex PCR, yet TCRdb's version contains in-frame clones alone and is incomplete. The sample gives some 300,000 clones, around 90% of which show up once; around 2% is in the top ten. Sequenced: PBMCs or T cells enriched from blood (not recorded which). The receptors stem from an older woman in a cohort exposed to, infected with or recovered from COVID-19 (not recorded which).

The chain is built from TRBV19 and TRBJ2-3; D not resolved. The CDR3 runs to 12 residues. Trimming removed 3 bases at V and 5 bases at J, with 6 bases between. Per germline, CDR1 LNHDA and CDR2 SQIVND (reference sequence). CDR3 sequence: CASSMRQDTQYF. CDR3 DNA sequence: TGTGCCAGTAGTATGAGACAAGATACGCAGTATTTT.

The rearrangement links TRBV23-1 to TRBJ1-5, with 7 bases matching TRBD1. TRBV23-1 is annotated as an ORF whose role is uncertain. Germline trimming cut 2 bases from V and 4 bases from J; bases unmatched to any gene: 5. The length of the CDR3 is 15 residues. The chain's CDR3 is CASSQISRGNQPQHF. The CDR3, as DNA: TGCGCCAGCAGTCAAATCTCCAGGGGGAATCAGCCCCAGCATTTT.

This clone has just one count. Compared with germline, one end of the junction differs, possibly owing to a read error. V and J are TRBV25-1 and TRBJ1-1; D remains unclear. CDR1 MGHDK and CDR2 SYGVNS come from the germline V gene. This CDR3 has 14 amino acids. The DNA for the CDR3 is TGTGCCAGCAGCTCTGACGGAGTGAAAACTGAAGCTTTCTTT. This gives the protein CASSSDGVKTEAFF.

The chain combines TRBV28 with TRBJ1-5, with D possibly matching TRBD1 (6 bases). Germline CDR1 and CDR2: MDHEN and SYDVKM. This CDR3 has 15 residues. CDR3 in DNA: TGTGCAGCCCCCGAGGACAGAAATAGCAATCAGCCCCAGCATTTT. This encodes CAAPEDRNSNQPQHF.

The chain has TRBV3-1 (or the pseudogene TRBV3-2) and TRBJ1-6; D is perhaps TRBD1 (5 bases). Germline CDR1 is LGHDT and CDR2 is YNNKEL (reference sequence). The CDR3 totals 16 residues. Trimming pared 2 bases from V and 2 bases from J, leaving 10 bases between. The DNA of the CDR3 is TGTGCCAGCAGCCAAATTAGGACACCCTATAATTCACCCCTCCACTTT. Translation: CASSQIRTPYNSPLHF.

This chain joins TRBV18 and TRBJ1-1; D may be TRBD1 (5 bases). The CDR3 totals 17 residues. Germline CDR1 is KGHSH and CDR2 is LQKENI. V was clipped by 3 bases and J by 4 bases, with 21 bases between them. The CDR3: CASSPFRARQGSTEAFF. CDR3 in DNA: TGTGCCAGCTCACCTTTTCGCGCTCGTCAGGGATCCACTGAAGCTTTCTTT.

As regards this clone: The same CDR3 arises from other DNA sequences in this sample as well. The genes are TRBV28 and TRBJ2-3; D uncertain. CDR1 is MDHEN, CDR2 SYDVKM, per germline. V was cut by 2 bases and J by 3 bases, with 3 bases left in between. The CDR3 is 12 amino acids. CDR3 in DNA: TGTGCCAGCAGTTTACGGACAGATACGCAGTATTTT. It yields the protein CASSLRTDTQYF. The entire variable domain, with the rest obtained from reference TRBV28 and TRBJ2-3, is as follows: DVKVTQSSRYLVKRTGEKVFLECVQDMDHENMFWYRQDPGLGLRLIYFSYDVKMKEKGDIPEGYSVSREKKERFSLILESASTNQTSMYLCASSLRTDTQYFGPGTRLTVL.

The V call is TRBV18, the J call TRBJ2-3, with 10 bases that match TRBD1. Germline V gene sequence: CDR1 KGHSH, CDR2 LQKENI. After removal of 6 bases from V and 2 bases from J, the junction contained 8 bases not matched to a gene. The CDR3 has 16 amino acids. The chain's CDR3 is CASSRDRGKTTDTQYF. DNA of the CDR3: TGTGCCAGCTCCCGGGACAGGGGAAAGACCACAGATACGCAGTATTTT.